This T cell receptor beta chain was recorded in a study of CD8 T cells in ankylosing spondylitis. Findings and caveats of the study: Reports of some motif variants in reactive arthritis synovial fluid and blood predate this one. Characteristic, it appeared, of ankylosing spondylitis blood was a TCR beta motif of several highly homologous variants. CD8+ by phenotype, disease-linked clones were relatively rare in peripheral blood. Significant enrichment of disease-linked clones was reportedly seen in matched ankylosing spondylitis synovial fluid.

In making TCR beta libraries, quantitative 5'-RACE with molecular barcodes was used. MiXCR, applied by TCRdb to the 5' RACE reads, yields one record per CDR3 protein. The sample includes fewer than 450,000 distinct CDR3 sequences, roughly 18% of them seen just once. The germline V and J ends were trimmed by 3 bases and 1 base, with 5 bases remaining between them. Germline V gene lookup returns CDR1 KGHDR and CDR2 SFDVKD. The CDR3 extends over 14 amino acids. As concerns this clonotype: What it recognizes is unknown.

This chain joins TRBV24-1 and TRBJ2-2; D not certain. This receptor was obtained from a male donor with ankylosing spondylitis. The material sequenced was blood, either unsorted or a sorted T cell fraction (not recorded which). CDR3 protein: CATSDGWNTGELFF. The CDR3 DNA reads as TGTGCCACCAGTGATGGGTGGAACACCGGGGAGCTGTTTTTT.